This T cell receptor (beta chain) was observed in a study of T cell changes during pregnancy in multiple sclerosis. Germline values: CDR1 MGHRA, CDR2 YSYEKL. This CDR3 spans 14 amino acids. Deletions cut 1 base from V and 5 bases from J, with 11 bases between. Profiling relied on immunoSEQ multiplex PCR, and the TCRdb table lists in-frame clones only, not all of them. In the table there are around 100,000 clones, 94% of which are singletons. The J gene is TRBJ2-5, the V gene TRBV4-1, with a tentative D call TRBD2 (5 bases). This clonotype was obtained from a female donor with multiple sclerosis, enrolled in a pregnancy study. Sequencing was performed on peripheral blood, taken before pregnancy. The CDR3 protein is CASSQGRGQETQYF. The CDR3 region has the DNA TGCGCCAGCAGCCAAGGTCGCGGGCAGGAGACCCAGTACTTC.